What follows are 5 T cell receptor beta chains derived from one specimen sequenced in a study of shared clonotypes between healthy human individuals. Libraries were prepared by immunoSEQ multiplex PCR; TCRdb keeps only in-frame clonotypes and omits some of them. The sample consists of 2 million to 2.5 million clones, nearly 97% of them appearing once. The sequencing input was naive CD4+ T cells sorted from blood. Subset noted: CD45RA+ positively selected. Receptor source: a man younger than 35 in good health.

The CDR3 sequence is CASSSWGSYEQYF. In DNA form, the CDR3 reads TGCGCCAGCAGCTCTTGGGGATCCTACGAGCAGTACTTC. The chain recombines TRBV5-1 with TRBJ2-7, with D unclear. V lost 3 bases and J 1 base, leaving 8 bases between the germline ends. The CDR3 runs to 13 residues. Germline V gene sequence: CDR1 SGHRS, CDR2 YFSETQ.

V and J are TRBV5-1 and TRBJ2-7, with D possibly matching TRBD1 (8 bases). This CDR3 has 15 amino acids. Between the trimmed V and J ends, which lost 4 bases and 5 bases, there was a span of 19 bases. Germline V lookup: CDR1 SGHRS, CDR2 YFSETQ. CDR3 residues: CASSGEGQVAHEQYF. DNA for the CDR3: TGCGCCAGCAGCGGGGAGGGACAGGTGGCCCACGAGCAGTACTTC.

The chain carries TRBV2 and TRBJ2-5; D perhaps matches TRBD1 (6 bases). Germline V gene sequence: CDR1 SNHLY, CDR2 FYNNEI. V was cut by 8 bases and J by 5 bases, with 9 bases left in between. This CDR3 is built from 11 residues. CDR3 protein: CASADRETQYF. For the CDR3, the DNA is TGTGCCAGCGCCGACAGGGAGACCCAGTACTTC.

About this clone itself: Additional DNA sequences in this sample encode the identical CDR3. The chain couples TRBV5-1 to TRBJ2-2; 8 bases map to TRBD1. This CDR3 is built from 15 residues. CDR1 is SGHRS, CDR2 YFSETQ, per germline. J gave up 0 bases and V 3 bases, and 1 base lay outside the gene matches. The CDR3 loop is CASSSDRANTGELFF. The CDR3 DNA sequence: TGCGCCAGCAGCTCGGACAGGGCGAACACCGGGGAGCTGTTTTTT.

In this sample, this clone turned up once. Here the CDR3 reads CAWTMGRGNTIYF. In DNA, the CDR3 is TGTGCCTGGACTATGGGGCGGGGAAACACCATATATTTT. The chain carries TRBV30 and TRBJ1-3, with D perhaps matching TRBD1 (5 bases). The V and J ends lost 4 bases and 4 bases respectively, with 11 bases between them. The CDR3 runs 13 residues. Per the germline V gene, CDR1 is GTSNPN and CDR2 is SVGIG (reference sequence).